The clone carrying this TCR beta chain was found a few times. The entry originates in a study of T cells after yellow fever vaccination. Study-wide background: When fractions had low cell numbers, they were prepared with SMART-Seq v4 Ultra Low Input.

This CDR3 has 10 amino acids. The ends were cut back, 6 bases at V and 8 bases at J, with 10 bases in the middle. Germline V gene sequence: CDR1 DFQATT, CDR2 SNEGSKA (reference sequence). TCRdb used MiXCR to reprocess the 5' RACE reads, holding one entry per CDR3 protein. The table lists 450,000 to 650,000 distinct CDR3 sequences, roughly 14% of them singletons. This specimen was PBMCs, taken on the day of the yellow fever booster vaccination. The TCR was taken from a man aged 25-45 years who received the YFV17D yellow fever vaccine. This chain connects TRBV20-1 to TRBJ1-2; D is uncertain. The CDR3 bases are TGCAGTGCCCGAAGTCGGGGCTACACCTTC. It is translated as CSARSRGYTF.